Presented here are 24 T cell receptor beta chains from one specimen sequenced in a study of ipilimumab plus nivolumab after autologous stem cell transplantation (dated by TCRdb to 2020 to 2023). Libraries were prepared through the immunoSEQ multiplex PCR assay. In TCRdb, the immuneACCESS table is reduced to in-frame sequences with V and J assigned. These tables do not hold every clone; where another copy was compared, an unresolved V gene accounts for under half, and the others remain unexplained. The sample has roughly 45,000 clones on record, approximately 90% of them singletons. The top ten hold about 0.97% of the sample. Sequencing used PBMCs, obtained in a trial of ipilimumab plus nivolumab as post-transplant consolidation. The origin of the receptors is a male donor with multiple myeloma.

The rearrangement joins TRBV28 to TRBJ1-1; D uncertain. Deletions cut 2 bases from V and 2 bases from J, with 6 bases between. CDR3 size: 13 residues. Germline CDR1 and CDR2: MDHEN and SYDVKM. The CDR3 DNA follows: TGTGCCAGCAGTTTAACCTCAAACACTGAAGCTTTCTTT. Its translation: CASSLTSNTEAFF.

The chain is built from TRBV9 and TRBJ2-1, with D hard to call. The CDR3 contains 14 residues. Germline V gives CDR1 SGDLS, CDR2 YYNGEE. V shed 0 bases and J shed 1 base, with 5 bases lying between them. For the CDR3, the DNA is TGTGCCAGCAGCGTAGAATGGTCCTACAATGAGCAGTTCTTC. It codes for CASSVEWSYNEQFF. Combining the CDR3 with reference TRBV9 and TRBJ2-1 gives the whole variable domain DSGVTQTPKHLITATGQRVTLRCSPRSGDLSVYWYQQSLDQGLQFLIQYYNGEERAKGNILERFSAQQFPDLHSELNLSSLELGDSALYFCASSVEWSYNEQFFGPGTRLTVL.

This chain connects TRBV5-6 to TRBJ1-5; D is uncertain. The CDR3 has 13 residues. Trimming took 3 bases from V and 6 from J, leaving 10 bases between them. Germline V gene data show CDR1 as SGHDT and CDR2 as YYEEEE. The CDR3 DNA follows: TGTGCCAGCAGCTCTAGGGATGGTCAGCCCCAGCATTTT. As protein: CASSSRDGQPQHF.

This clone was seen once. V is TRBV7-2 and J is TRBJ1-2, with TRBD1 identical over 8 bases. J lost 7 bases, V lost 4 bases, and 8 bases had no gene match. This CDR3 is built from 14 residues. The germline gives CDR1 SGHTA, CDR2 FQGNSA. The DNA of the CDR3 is TGTGCCAGCAGCTCTATCAACAGGGGGGGTGGCTACACCTTC. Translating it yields CASSSINRGGGYTF.

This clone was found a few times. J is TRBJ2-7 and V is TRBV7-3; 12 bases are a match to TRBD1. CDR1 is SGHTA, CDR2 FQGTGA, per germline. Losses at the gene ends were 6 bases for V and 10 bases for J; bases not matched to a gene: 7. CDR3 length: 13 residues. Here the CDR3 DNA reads TGTGCCAGCAGTTTGGGACAGGGGGCGCTCCAGTACTTC. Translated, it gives CASSLGQGALQYF.

The CDR3 loop is CASSQDRGGEQYF. CDR3 in DNA: TGTGCCAGCAGCCAGGACAGGGGGGGCGAGCAGTACTTC. V is TRBV11-2 and J is TRBJ2-7, with 10 bases identical to TRBD1. The CDR3 loop spans 13 amino acids. With V trimmed by 5 bases and J by 6 bases, 4 bases remained unmatched. Germline-derived CDR1 and CDR2 are SGHAT and FQNNGV. Variable domain in full (rest from reference TRBV11-2 and TRBJ2-7): EAGVAQSPRYKIIEKRQSVAFWCNPISGHATLYWYQQILGQGPKLLIQFQNNGVVDDSQLPKDRFSAERLKGVDSTLKIQPAKLEDSAVYLCASSQDRGGEQYFGPGTRLTVT.

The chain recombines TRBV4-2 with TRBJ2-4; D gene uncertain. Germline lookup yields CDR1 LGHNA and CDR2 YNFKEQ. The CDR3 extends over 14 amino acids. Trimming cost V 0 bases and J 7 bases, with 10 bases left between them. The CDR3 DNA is TGTGCCAGCAGCCAAGAGAGGAGTGGCAACATTCAGTACTTC. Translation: CASSQERSGNIQYF.

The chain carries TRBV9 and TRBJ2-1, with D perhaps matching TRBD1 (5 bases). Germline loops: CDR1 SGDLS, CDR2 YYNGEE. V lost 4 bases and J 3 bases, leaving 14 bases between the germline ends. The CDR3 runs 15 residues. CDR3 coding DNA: TGTGCCAGCAGCAAAGGGGTTGACAGCTACAATGAGCAGTTCTTC. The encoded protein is CASSKGVDSYNEQFF.

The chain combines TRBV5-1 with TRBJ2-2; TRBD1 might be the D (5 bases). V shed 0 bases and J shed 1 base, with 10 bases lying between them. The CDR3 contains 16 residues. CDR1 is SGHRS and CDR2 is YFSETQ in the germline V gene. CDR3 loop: CASSLEWQGNTGELFF. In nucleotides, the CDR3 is TGCGCCAGCAGCTTGGAGTGGCAGGGGAACACCGGGGAGCTGTTTTTT.

The CDR3 DNA reads as TGCGCCAGCAGTGACCACAGGGGACCCTACGAGCAGTACTTC. Its protein is CASSDHRGPYEQYF. This sequence joins TRBV10-1 and TRBJ2-7, with 7 bases matching TRBD1. V gave up 3 bases and J gave up 2 bases; unmatched junction bases: 4. Germline assignment: CDR1 WNHNN and CDR2 SYGVQD (reference sequence). The CDR3 has 14 residues.

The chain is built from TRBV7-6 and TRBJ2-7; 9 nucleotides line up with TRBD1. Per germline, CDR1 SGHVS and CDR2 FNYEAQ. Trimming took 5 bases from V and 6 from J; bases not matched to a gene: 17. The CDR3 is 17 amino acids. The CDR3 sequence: CASSRPLGTGPSREQYF. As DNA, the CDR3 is TGTGCCAGCAGCCGACCGCTCGGGACAGGGCCTTCTCGCGAGCAGTACTTC.

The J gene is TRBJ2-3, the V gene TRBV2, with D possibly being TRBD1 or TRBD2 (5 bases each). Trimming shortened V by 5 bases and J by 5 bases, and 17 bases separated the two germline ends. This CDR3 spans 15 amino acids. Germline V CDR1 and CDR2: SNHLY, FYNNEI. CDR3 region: CASSQSLGARDTQYF. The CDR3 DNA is TGTGCCAGCAGTCAATCTCTCGGGGCACGAGATACGCAGTATTTT.

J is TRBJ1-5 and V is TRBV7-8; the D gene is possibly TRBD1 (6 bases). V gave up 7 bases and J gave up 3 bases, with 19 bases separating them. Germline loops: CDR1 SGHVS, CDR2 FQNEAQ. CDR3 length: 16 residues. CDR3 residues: CASTREQGSVNQPQHF. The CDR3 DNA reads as TGTGCCAGCACCAGAGAACAGGGAAGCGTCAATCAGCCCCAGCATTTT. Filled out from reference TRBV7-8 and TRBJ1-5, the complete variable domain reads GAGVSQSPRYKVAKRGQDVALRCDPISGHVSLFWYQQALGQGPEFLTYFQNEAQLDKSGLPSDRFFAERPEGSVSTLKIQRTQQEDSAVYLCASTREQGSVNQPQHFGDGTRLSIL.

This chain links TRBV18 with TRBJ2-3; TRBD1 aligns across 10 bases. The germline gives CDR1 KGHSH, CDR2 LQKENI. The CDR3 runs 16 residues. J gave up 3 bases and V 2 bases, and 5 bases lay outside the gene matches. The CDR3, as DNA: TGTGCCAGCTCACCAACCAGGACAGGGGGAACAGATACGCAGTATTTT. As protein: CASSPTRTGGTDTQYF.

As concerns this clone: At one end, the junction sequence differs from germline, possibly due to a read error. CDR3 in amino acids: CASSAHPDSSPDF. As DNA, the CDR3 is TGTGCCAGCAGCGCCCACCCGGACTCTTCTCCGGATTTT. This sequence joins TRBV9 and TRBJ2-3; the D gene is possibly TRBD2 (5 bases). The CDR3 consists of 13 residues. Per the germline V gene, CDR1 is SGDLS and CDR2 is YYNGEE. Full variable domain (rest looked up from reference TRBV9 and TRBJ2-3): DSGVTQTPKHLITATGQRVTLRCSPRSGDLSVYWYQQSLDQGLQFLIQYYNGEERAKGNILERFSAQQFPDLHSELNLSSLELGDSALYFCASSAHPDSSPDFGPGTRLTVL.

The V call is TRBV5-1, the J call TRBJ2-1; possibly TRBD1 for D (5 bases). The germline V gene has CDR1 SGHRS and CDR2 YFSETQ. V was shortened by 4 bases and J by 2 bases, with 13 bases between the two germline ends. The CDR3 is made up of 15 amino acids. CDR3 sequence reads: CASSGGAGTYNEQFF. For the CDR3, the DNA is TGCGCCAGCAGCGGTGGGGCAGGCACCTACAATGAGCAGTTCTTC.

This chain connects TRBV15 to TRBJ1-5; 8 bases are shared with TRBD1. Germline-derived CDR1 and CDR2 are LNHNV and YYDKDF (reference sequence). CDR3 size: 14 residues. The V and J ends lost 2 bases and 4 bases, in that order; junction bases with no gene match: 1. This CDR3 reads CATSRRTGNQPQHF. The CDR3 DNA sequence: TGTGCCACCAGCAGAAGGACAGGGAATCAGCCCCAGCATTTT. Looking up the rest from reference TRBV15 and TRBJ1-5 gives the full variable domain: DAMVIQNPRYQVTQFGKPVTLSCSQTLNHNVMYWYQQKSSQAPKLLFHYYDKDFNNEADTPDNFQSRRPNTSFCFLDIRSPGLGDTAMYLCATSRRTGNQPQHFGDGTRLSIL.

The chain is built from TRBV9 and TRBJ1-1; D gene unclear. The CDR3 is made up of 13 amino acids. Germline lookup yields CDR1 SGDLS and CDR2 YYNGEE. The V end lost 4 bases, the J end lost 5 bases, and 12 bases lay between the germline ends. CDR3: CASSPQAGTEAFF. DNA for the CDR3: TGTGCCAGCAGCCCCCAAGCGGGGACTGAAGCTTTCTTT.

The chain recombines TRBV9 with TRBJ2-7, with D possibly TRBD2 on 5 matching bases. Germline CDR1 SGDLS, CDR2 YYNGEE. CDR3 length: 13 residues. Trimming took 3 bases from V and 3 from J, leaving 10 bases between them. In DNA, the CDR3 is TGTGCCAGCAGCGAGCGGACCGGCTACGAGCAGTACTTC. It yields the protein CASSERTGYEQYF.

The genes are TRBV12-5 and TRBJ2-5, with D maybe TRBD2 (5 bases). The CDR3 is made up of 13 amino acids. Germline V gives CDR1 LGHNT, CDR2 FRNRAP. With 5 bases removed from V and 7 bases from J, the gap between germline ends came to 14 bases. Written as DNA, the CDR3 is TGTGCTAGTGGTCCACGGGGTGGAAGGACCCAGTACTTC. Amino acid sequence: CASGPRGGRTQYF. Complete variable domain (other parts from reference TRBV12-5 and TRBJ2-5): DARVTQTPRHKVTEMGQEVTMRCQPILGHNTVFWYRQTMMQGLELLAYFRNRAPLDDSGMPKDRFSAEMPDATLATLKIQPSEPRDSAVYFCASGPRGGRTQYFGPGTRLLVL.

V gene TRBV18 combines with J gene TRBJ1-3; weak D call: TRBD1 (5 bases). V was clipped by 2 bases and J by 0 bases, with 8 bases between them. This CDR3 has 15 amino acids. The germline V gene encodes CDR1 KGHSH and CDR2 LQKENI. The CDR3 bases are TGTGCCAGCTCACCAAGGGGCAACTCTGGAAACACCATATATTTT. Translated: CASSPRGNSGNTIYF.

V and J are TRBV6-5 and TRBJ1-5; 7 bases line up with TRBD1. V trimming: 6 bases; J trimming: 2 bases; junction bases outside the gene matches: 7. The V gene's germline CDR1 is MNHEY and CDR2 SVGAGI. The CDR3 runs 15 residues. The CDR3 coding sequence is TGTGCCAGCAGCACCAGGGGGGGCGGCAATCAGCCCCAGCATTTT. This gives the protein CASSTRGGGNQPQHF.

The CDR3 DNA reads TGTGCCAGCAGTTACGGAACGAATGAAGCTTTCTTT. Protein sequence: CASSYGTNEAFF. V usage is TRBV6-5 and J usage is TRBJ1-1; D is uncertain. Germline V gene lookup returns CDR1 MNHEY and CDR2 SVGAGI. V gave up 2 bases and J gave up 7 bases, with 8 bases separating them. CDR3 length: 12 amino acids.

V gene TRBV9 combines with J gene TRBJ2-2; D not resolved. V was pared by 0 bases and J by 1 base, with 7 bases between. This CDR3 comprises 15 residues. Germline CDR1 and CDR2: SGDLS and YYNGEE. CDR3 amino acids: CASSVVPMNTGELFF. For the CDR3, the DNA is TGTGCCAGCAGCGTAGTCCCCATGAACACCGGGGAGCTGTTTTTT.